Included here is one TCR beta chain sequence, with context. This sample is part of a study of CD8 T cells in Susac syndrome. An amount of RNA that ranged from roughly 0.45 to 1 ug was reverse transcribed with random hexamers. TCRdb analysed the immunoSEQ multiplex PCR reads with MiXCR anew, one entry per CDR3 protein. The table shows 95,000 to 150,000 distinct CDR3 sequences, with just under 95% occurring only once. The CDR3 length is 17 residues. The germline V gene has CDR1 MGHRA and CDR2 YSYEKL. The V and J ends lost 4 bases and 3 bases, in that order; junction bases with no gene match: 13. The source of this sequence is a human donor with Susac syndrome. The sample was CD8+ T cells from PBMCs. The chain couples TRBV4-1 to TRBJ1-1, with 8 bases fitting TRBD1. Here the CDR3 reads CASSRSLQGAGDTEAFF. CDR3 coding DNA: TGCGCCAGCAGCCGTTCACTCCAGGGGGCAGGGGACACTGAAGCTTTCTTT.